The T cell receptor (beta chain) under discussion was sequenced for a study of CXCR3-negative and CXCR3-positive naive CD8 T cells. The study made its TRB cDNA libraries by 5' RACE, adding UMI labels. Using the 5' RACE reads, TCRdb records one entry per CDR3 protein without DNA. Its listing shows 75,000 or so distinct CDR3 sequences. CDR3 length: 17 residues. Germline-derived CDR1 and CDR2 are SEHNR and FQNEAQ (reference sequence). V gene TRBV7-9 combines with J gene TRBJ2-3. What was sequenced was naive CXCR3- CD8+ T cells from blood. Subset defined: CD45RO-CCR7+CD27+CD95- naive CD8+ T cells lacking CXCR3 (TNR3-). The receptor's source is a human donor in good health. Some clones in this sample may be carry-over from other donors' samples. CDR3 amino acids: CASSLPASGASTDTQYF.